The T cell receptor (beta chain) under discussion was sequenced for a study of blood T cells in healthy people across ages. The CDR3 length is 14 residues. Germline V gene lookup returns CDR1 MNHEY and CDR2 SVGAGI. V lost 5 bases to trimming and J lost 5 bases; unmatched junction nucleotides: 5. This clonotype was seen more than once but under ten times. Together with a sample-barcoded 5' primer, a J-beta primer mix was included in a second PCR lasting about 6 to 11 cycles. TCRdb redid the calling of the 5' RACE reads with MiXCR, one entry per CDR3 protein. The sample consists of about 1 million distinct CDR3 sequences, 45% of them appearing once.

The rearrangement joins TRBV6-5 to TRBJ1-4; 7 bases line up with TRBD1. This TCR was recovered from a woman aged 60-75 years in good health. Sequencing input: blood. The CDR3 coding sequence is TGTGCCAGCAGTAAACCGGGACAGAATGAAAAACTGTTTTTT. It translates to CASSKPGQNEKLFF.